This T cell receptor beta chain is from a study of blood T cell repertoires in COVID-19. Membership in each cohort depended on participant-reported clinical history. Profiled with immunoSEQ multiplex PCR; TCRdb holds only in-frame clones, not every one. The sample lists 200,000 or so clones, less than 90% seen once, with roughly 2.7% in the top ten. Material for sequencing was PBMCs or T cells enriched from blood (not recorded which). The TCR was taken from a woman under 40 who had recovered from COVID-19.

The CDR3 here is CASSLDRGSNYGYTF. DNA for the CDR3: TGTGCCAGCAGCTTAGACAGGGGGAGTAACTATGGCTACACCTTC. The chain is built from TRBV7-3 and TRBJ1-2; 9 bases fit TRBD1. The CDR3 is 15 residues long. Unmatched junction bases numbered 2, after V lost 2 bases and J lost 1 base. The germline V gene encodes CDR1 SGHTA and CDR2 FQGTGA. The full variable domain, completed using reference TRBV7-3 and TRBJ1-2, is GAGVSQTPSNKVTEKGKYVELRCDPISGHTALYWYRQSLGQGPEFLIYFQGTGAADDSGLPNDRFFAVRPEGSVSTLKIQRTERGDSAVYLCASSLDRGSNYGYTFGSGTRLTVV.